One sample yielded the 27 T cell receptor beta chains listed below, sequenced in a study of CD8 T cells in Susac syndrome. An input of about 0.5 to 1 ug of RNA was subjected to reverse transcription using random hexamers. TCRdb independently ran MiXCR on the immunoSEQ multiplex PCR reads; one entry per CDR3 protein. The repertoire holds 150,000 to 200,000 distinct CDR3 sequences, with roughly 91% as singletons. The sequencing sample was made of CD4+ T cells from PBMCs. The source is a human donor with Susac syndrome.

This clonotype was seen a single time. CDR3 amino acids: CASSWTGGSTDTQYF. CDR3 in DNA: TGTGCCAGCTCATGGACAGGGGGTAGCACAGATACGCAGTATTTT. The V gene is TRBV18, the J gene TRBJ2-3; 10 bases fit TRBD1. CDR3 length: 15 amino acids. Losses at the gene ends were 5 bases for V and 0 bases for J; bases not matched to a gene: 2. Germline V gives CDR1 KGHSH, CDR2 LQKENI.

The rearrangement uses TRBV12-5 and TRBJ2-2; D not certain. Germline V lookup: CDR1 LGHNT, CDR2 FRNRAP. Trimming pared 2 bases from V and 7 bases from J, leaving 8 bases between. The CDR3 is 13 residues long. CDR3 amino acids: CASGLSQVGELFF. The CDR3 coding sequence is TGTGCTAGTGGTTTGTCTCAAGTCGGGGAGCTGTTTTTT.

The genes are TRBV3-1 and TRBJ2-3; D perhaps matches TRBD2 (5 bases). The CDR3 contains 15 residues. Germline CDR1 reads LGHDT; CDR2 reads YNNKEL (reference sequence). V was pared by 0 bases and J by 2 bases, with 9 bases between. CDR3 bases: TGTGCCAGCAGCCAAGAAGGTCGGGACACAGATACGCAGTATTTT. Translation gives CASSQEGRDTDTQYF.

The chain employs TRBV12-3 or TRBV12-4 and TRBJ1-5; 7 bases are shared with TRBD1. Trimming at V came to 6 bases and at J to 7 bases, leaving 6 bases not matched to a gene. The CDR3 covers 13 residues. The CDR3 protein is CASRDLTGQPQHF. The CDR3 DNA reads as TGTGCCAGCAGGGATCTGACAGGGCAGCCCCAGCATTTT.

This chain joins TRBV25-1 and TRBJ1-1; tentative D call: TRBD1 (6 bases). The V and J ends lost 6 bases and 11 bases respectively, with 19 bases between them. From germline, CDR1 is MGHDK and CDR2 SYGVNS. CDR3 length: 13 amino acids. The CDR3 region is CASSPDRTQRAFF. CDR3 bases: TGTGCCAGCAGCCCAGACAGGACCCAGCGGGCTTTCTTT.

The V call is TRBV14, the J call TRBJ2-7; D possibly uses TRBD1 or TRBD2 (5 bases each). This CDR3 is 15 amino acids long. The germline CDR1 and CDR2 sequences are SGHDN and FVKESK. Trimming pared 10 bases from V and 0 bases from J, leaving 19 bases between. The CDR3 bases are TGTGCCACCACTGGGCCGGGACGCAGCTCCTACGAGCAGTACTTC. Translation: CATTGPGRSSYEQYF.

This clonotype was detected only once. The V and J genes are TRBV27 and TRBJ1-5; D is uncertain. V lost 0 bases and J lost 1, with 10 bases in between. This CDR3 region has 16 residues. Germline CDR1 and CDR2: MNHEY and SMNVEV (reference sequence). CDR3 amino acids: CASSLSGLGSNQPQHF. The CDR3 DNA follows: TGTGCCAGCAGTTTATCAGGGCTAGGGAGCAATCAGCCCCAGCATTTT.

This chain joins TRBV14 and TRBJ1-1; D unresolved. The CDR3 totals 14 residues. Germline lookup yields CDR1 SGHDN and CDR2 FVKESK. V lost 0 bases, J lost 3 bases, and 8 bases lay in between. CDR3 residues: CASSQDLGDTEAFF. The CDR3 DNA reads as TGTGCCAGCAGCCAAGATCTTGGGGACACTGAAGCTTTCTTT.

V usage is TRBV18 and J usage is TRBJ1-5; D is perhaps TRBD1 (6 bases). The CDR3 runs 12 residues. The V end was cut by 5 bases, the J end by 15 bases, with 17 bases between. The germline gives CDR1 KGHSH, CDR2 LQKENI. The chain's CDR3 is CASSTEGDPSHF. DNA of the CDR3: TGTGCCAGCTCAACAGAGGGGGATCCCTCGCATTTT.

V is TRBV7-3 and J is TRBJ2-3, with D perhaps given as TRBD1 or TRBD2 (6 bases each). V was trimmed by 2 bases and J by 10 bases, leaving 13 bases between them. The CDR3 is 13 amino acids. CDR1 SGHTA and CDR2 FQGTGA come from the germline V gene. CDR3 DNA: TGTGCCAGCAGCTTAGTCGGGGGCGGCGCGCAGTATTTT. Protein: CASSLVGGGAQYF.

The chain is built from TRBV6-1 and TRBJ1-4; 7 nucleotides agree with TRBD1. The CDR3 is made up of 15 amino acids. J was trimmed by 7 bases and V by 2 bases; bases with no gene match: 7. CDR1 and CDR2 from the germline V gene are MNHNS and SASEGT. The CDR3 DNA reads TGTGCCAGCAGTGAAACGACAGGGTCGTTTGAAAAACTGTTTTTT. Translation gives CASSETTGSFEKLFF.

The gene calls are TRBV6-6 and TRBJ1-5; D is uncertain. The CDR3 totals 16 residues. The germline V and J ends were trimmed by 4 bases and 0 bases, with 13 bases remaining between them. CDR1 MNHNY and CDR2 SVGAGI come from the germline V gene (reference sequence). This CDR3 reads CASSSPGSYSNQPQHF. The DNA for the CDR3 is TGTGCCAGCAGTTCCCCCGGGTCTTATAGCAATCAGCCCCAGCATTTT.

This chain links TRBV10-3 with TRBJ2-7; D is perhaps TRBD2 (6 bases). V was pared by 10 bases and J by 4 bases, with 23 bases between. This CDR3 is 15 amino acids long. The germline CDR1 and CDR2 sequences are ENHRY and SYGVKD. In nucleotides, the CDR3 is TGTGCCACGAGTGGGGGGACCCCGAGCCAATACGAGCAGTACTTC. Protein product: CATSGGTPSQYEQYF.

The chain has TRBV18 and TRBJ2-1; D is undetermined. CDR3 length: 13 residues. In germline, CDR1 is KGHSH, CDR2 LQKENI. The V and J ends lost 2 bases and 12 bases respectively, with 14 bases between them. The CDR3 is CASSPRADYGQFF. In nucleotides, the CDR3 is TGTGCCAGCTCACCAAGGGCGGATTATGGGCAGTTCTTC.

J is TRBJ1-1 and V is TRBV2; no firm D call. V dropped 5 bases and J dropped 0 bases, with 19 bases sitting between them. CDR1 SNHLY and CDR2 FYNNEI come from the germline V gene. The CDR3 has 17 residues. The CDR3 sequence is CASSPSGRPSMNTEAFF. The CDR3 bases are TGTGCCAGCAGTCCTTCCGGGAGGCCTTCAATGAACACTGAAGCTTTCTTT.

The table lists this clonotype with a few counts. The gene calls are TRBV5-4 and TRBJ2-1; 8 positions match TRBD2. The CDR3 consists of 16 residues. V lost 5 bases to trimming and J lost 0 bases; unmatched junction nucleotides: 7. The germline V gene encodes CDR1 SGHNT and CDR2 YYREEE (reference sequence). The CDR3 sequence is CASSLSGASSYNEQFF. The CDR3 DNA reads TGTGCCAGCAGTCTTAGCGGGGCGAGCTCCTACAATGAGCAGTTCTTC.

CDR3: CSAERPRQRQYF. The CDR3 DNA sequence: TGCAGTGCTGAGCGACCCAGGCAGAGGCAGTATTTT. The rearrangement links TRBV20-1 to TRBJ2-3, with D unclear. V gave up 5 bases and J gave up 11 bases, with 17 bases separating them. The CDR3 is 12 residues long. The germline V gene encodes CDR1 DFQATT and CDR2 SNEGSKA (reference sequence).

A few counts support this clonotype. This chain links TRBV20-1 with TRBJ1-1, with D uncertain. Trimming left V 5 bases short and J 1 base short, with 17 bases between. This CDR3 is 15 amino acids long. Germline V lookup: CDR1 DFQATT, CDR2 SNEGSKA (reference sequence). CDR3 nucleotide sequence: TGCAGTGCTCATACTCCCGGGGAAAGGAACACTGAAGCTTTCTTT. As protein: CSAHTPGERNTEAFF.

The chain carries TRBV20-1 and TRBJ1-4, with unresolved D. Per the germline V gene, CDR1 is DFQATT and CDR2 is SNEGSKA (reference sequence). The CDR3 sequence is 13 residues long. V dropped 3 bases and J dropped 7 bases, with 12 bases sitting between them. CDR3 protein: CSARSGSGEKLFF. The CDR3 DNA sequence: TGCAGTGCTAGGAGCGGGTCTGGTGAAAAACTGTTTTTT.

The gene calls are TRBV14 and TRBJ2-5; the match to TRBD2 covers 8 bases. CDR3 size: 14 residues. Trimming took 3 bases from V and 3 from J; bases not matched to a gene: 3. Germline CDR1 reads SGHDN; CDR2 reads FVKESK. Here the CDR3 DNA reads TGTGCCAGCAGCCAGGCGGGACTAGAAGAGACCCAGTACTTC. Amino acid sequence: CASSQAGLEETQYF.

This clonotype was seen a single time. The chain has TRBV29-1 and TRBJ2-5; 11 bases agree with TRBD2. V gave up 4 bases and J gave up 4 bases; unmatched junction bases: 5. CDR1 is SQVTM and CDR2 is ANQGSEA in the germline V gene. CDR3 length: 14 residues. The CDR3 loop reads CSVAVTSGGETQYF. The CDR3 bases are TGCAGCGTTGCGGTTACTAGCGGGGGAGAGACCCAGTACTTC.

CDR3 in amino acids: CASRDSSLTDTQYF. CDR3 sequence (DNA): TGTGCCAGTCGGGACTCTTCACTCACAGATACGCAGTATTTT. V usage is TRBV19 and J usage is TRBJ2-3, with D maybe TRBD2 (6 bases). The germline V gene encodes CDR1 LNHDA and CDR2 SQIVND (reference sequence). The CDR3 length is 14 residues. With 8 bases removed from V and 2 bases from J, the gap between germline ends came to 14 bases.

The J gene is TRBJ2-2, the V gene TRBV27; D perhaps matches TRBD2 (6 bases). This CDR3 contains 14 residues. Trimming pared 9 bases from V and 4 bases from J, leaving 15 bases between. The germline CDR1 and CDR2 sequences are MNHEY and SMNVEV (reference sequence). Here the CDR3 DNA reads TGTGCCAGATCTAGCGACTGGGGCACCGGGGAGCTGTTTTTT. Protein product: CARSSDWGTGELFF.

The rearrangement joins TRBV28 to TRBJ2-4, with D tentatively TRBD2 (5 bases). V lost 5 bases to trimming and J lost 2 bases, with 22 bases between them. The CDR3 totals 18 residues. Germline loops: CDR1 MDHEN, CDR2 SYDVKM. The CDR3 loop reads CASSRKRAAKAPKNIQYF. In DNA form, the CDR3 reads TGTGCCAGCAGTAGGAAGAGGGCCGCTAAAGCCCCCAAAAACATTCAGTACTTC.

The genes are TRBV5-6 and TRBJ1-5; the D gene is possibly TRBD1 (6 bases). Germline V gene sequence: CDR1 SGHDT, CDR2 YYEEEE. The CDR3 length is 15 residues. The ends were cut back, 5 bases at V and 0 bases at J, with 12 bases in the middle. The CDR3 reads CASSMRTVSNQPQHF. Written as DNA, the CDR3 is TGTGCCAGCAGTATGCGGACAGTTAGCAATCAGCCCCAGCATTTT. Full variable domain (outside the CDR3, taken from reference TRBV5-6 and TRBJ1-5): DAGVTQSPTHLIKTRGQQVTLRCSPKSGHDTVSWYQQALGQGPQFIFQYYEEEERQRGNFPDRFSGHQFPNYSSELNVNALLLGDSALYLCASSMRTVSNQPQHFGDGTRLSIL.

This chain joins TRBV6-6 and TRBJ1-2; 9 nucleotides align to TRBD1. The CDR3 consists of 13 residues. Germline V gives CDR1 MNHNY, CDR2 SVGAGI (reference sequence). V dropped 2 bases and J dropped 12; count of bases not matched to a gene: 7. CDR3 in DNA: TGTGCCAGCAGTTACCCGGGACAGGGTTCCCACACCTTC. This encodes CASSYPGQGSHTF.

The J gene is TRBJ2-3, the V gene TRBV24-1, with 11 bases lining up with TRBD2. Losses at the gene ends were 10 bases for V and 6 bases for J; bases not matched to a gene: 11. The length of the CDR3 is 15 residues. From germline, CDR1 is KGHDR and CDR2 SFDVKD. The CDR3 sequence is CATSPTSGVADTQYF. CDR3 nucleotides: TGTGCCACTTCTCCGACTAGCGGGGTGGCGGATACGCAGTATTTT.